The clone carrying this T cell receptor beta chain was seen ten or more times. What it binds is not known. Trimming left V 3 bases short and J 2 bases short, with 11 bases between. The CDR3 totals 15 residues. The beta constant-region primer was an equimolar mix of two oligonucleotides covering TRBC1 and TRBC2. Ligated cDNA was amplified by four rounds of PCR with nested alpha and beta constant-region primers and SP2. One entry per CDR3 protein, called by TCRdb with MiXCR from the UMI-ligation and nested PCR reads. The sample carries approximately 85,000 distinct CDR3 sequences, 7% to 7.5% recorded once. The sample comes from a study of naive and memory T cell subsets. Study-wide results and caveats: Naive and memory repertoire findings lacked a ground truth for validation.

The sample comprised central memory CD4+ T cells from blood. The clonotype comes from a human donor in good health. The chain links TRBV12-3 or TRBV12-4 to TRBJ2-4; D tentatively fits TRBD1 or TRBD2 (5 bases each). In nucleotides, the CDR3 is TGTGCCAGCAGTTTGGGGGTCGGCTCCAAAAACATTCAGTACTTC. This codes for CASSLGVGSKNIQYF.